The clone carrying this T cell receptor beta chain turned up a few times. As processed by the authors: Estimation of nucleated cell counts was performed using reference gene primer amplification. Generated by immunoSEQ multiplex PCR, the TCRdb table keeps only in-frame clones and is missing some. The V and J calls and the clone size are those of that table, but D and trimming were determined from the DNA. The sample holds some 100,000 clones, almost 80% seen once. The entry originates in a study of blood T cell repertoires in COVID-19. At the level of the study: Acute and convalescent COVID-19 samples came from the United States, Italy and Spain. Nucleic acid was either cDNA or gDNA, and it came from T cells, B-cell-depleted T cells, or PBMCs.

The CDR3 consists of 17 residues. J was trimmed by 7 bases and V by 2 bases; bases with no gene match: 10. Germline CDR1 MGHDK, CDR2 SYGVNS. What was sequenced was peripheral blood. This TCR derives from a woman in her 70s with acute or convalescent COVID-19. The chain employs TRBV25-1 and TRBJ1-4, with 10 bases fitting TRBD1. CDR3 DNA sequence: TGTGCCAGCAGTGAAAAGGCCGGGACAGGGGTAGGTGAAAAACTGTTTTTT. Translated, it gives CASSEKAGTGVGEKLFF.